The 20 T cell receptor beta chains below were found in one sample sequenced in a study of blood T cell repertoires in COVID-19. Produced via immunoSEQ multiplex PCR; TCRdb's table is partial and in-frame only. The sample has around 170,000 clones; roughly 90% are singletons. The sequenced sample consisted of peripheral blood. These receptors were taken from a man aged 55 to 69 with acute or convalescent COVID-19.

This chain links TRBV3-1 (or the pseudogene TRBV3-2) with TRBJ2-3; 12 bases fit TRBD2. The CDR3 consists of 20 residues. With 2 bases clipped from V and 5 bases from J, the junction kept 17 bases outside the gene matches. Germline CDR1 LGHDT, CDR2 YNNKEL (reference sequence). Here the CDR3 DNA reads TGTGCCAGCAGCCAAAGCCTCCTAGCGGGAGGGCCGGGGTCTAGAGATACGCAGTATTTT. Protein: CASSQSLLAGGPGSRDTQYF.

CDR3 protein: CASSIARVGNEQFF. CDR3 coding DNA: TGTGCCAGTAGTATAGCCAGGGTTGGGAATGAGCAGTTCTTC. This chain joins TRBV19 and TRBJ2-1, with D perhaps matching TRBD1 (5 bases). The CDR3 is made up of 14 amino acids. V lost 1 base to trimming and J lost 7 bases, with 11 bases between them. Germline V gives CDR1 LNHDA, CDR2 SQIVND (reference sequence).

This clone has a handful of counts. The gene calls are TRBV5-4 and TRBJ1-4; a weak D match, TRBD1 (6 bases). The CDR3 extends over 16 amino acids. Trimming stripped 4 bases from V and 8 bases from J, with 21 bases between. Germline V CDR1 and CDR2: SGHNT, YYREEE (reference sequence). The CDR3 sequence: CASSPGGGSKDEKLFF. The CDR3 DNA is TGTGCCAGCAGCCCCGGGGGGGGCTCGAAGGACGAAAAACTGTTTTTT.

The V and J genes are TRBV6-1 and TRBJ2-7, with D perhaps TRBD1 (5 bases). V shed 1 base and J shed 13 bases, with 14 bases lying between them. CDR1 is MNHNS and CDR2 is SASEGT in the germline V gene. The CDR3 spans 12 residues. The CDR3 sequence: CASSEDRLRRYV. The DNA of the CDR3 is TGTGCCAGCAGTGAAGACAGGTTACGACGATACGTC.

The J gene is TRBJ2-7, the V gene TRBV12-3 or TRBV12-4; 7 nucleotides align to TRBD1. This CDR3 spans 13 amino acids. V was clipped by 5 bases and J by 9 bases; unmatched bases: 10. The CDR3 loop reads CASSVLRQGRQYF. As DNA, the CDR3 is TGTGCCAGCAGTGTACTTAGACAGGGTAGGCAGTACTTC.

This chain connects TRBV6-6 to TRBJ2-2; 7 positions agree with TRBD2. With 4 bases clipped from V and 5 bases from J, the junction kept 4 bases outside the gene matches. The germline V gene has CDR1 MNHNY and CDR2 SVGAGI (reference sequence). This CDR3 spans 14 amino acids. The CDR3 nucleotides are TGTGCCAGCAGTTCAAAGGGAGGGACCGGGGAGCTGTTTTTT. Translating it yields CASSSKGGTGELFF.

V gene TRBV11-3 combines with J gene TRBJ2-2; TRBD1 is a possible D gene (5 bases). V was trimmed by 6 bases and J by 5 bases, leaving 22 bases between them. The CDR3 sequence is 17 residues long. Germline V gives CDR1 SGHNT, CDR2 YENEEA. The CDR3 region has the DNA TGTGCCAGCAGTCCAGGGCAATTTGGAAGGGATACCGGGGAGCTGTTTTTT. Protein product: CASSPGQFGRDTGELFF.

Written as DNA, the CDR3 is TGTGCCAGCAGTTACCGACAGGGAACGGGCGAGCAGTACTTC. As protein: CASSYRQGTGEQYF. The chain carries TRBV6-5 and TRBJ2-7, with 7 bases that match TRBD1. V lost 2 bases to trimming and J lost 6 bases; unmatched junction nucleotides: 7. The germline gives CDR1 MNHEY, CDR2 SVGAGI. There are 14 residues in the CDR3.

The chain has TRBV29-1 and TRBJ1-1, with TRBD1 as a possible D gene (6 bases). The CDR3 is 14 residues long. CDR1 SQVTM and CDR2 ANQGSEA come from the germline V gene. Between the trimmed V and J ends, which lost 4 bases and 1 base, there was a span of 13 bases. The CDR3 DNA sequence: TGCAGCGTTGTTGGGGGCAGGGGGAACACTGAAGCTTTCTTT. Residues: CSVVGGRGNTEAFF.

This clone was picked up a small number of times. The chain has TRBV4-2 and TRBJ2-3, with 8 bases matching TRBD2. Per germline, CDR1 LGHNA and CDR2 YNFKEQ. The CDR3 runs to 16 residues. J gave up 4 bases and V 4 bases, and 10 bases lay outside the gene matches. CDR3 nucleotides: TGTGCCAGCAGCCTCCTAGACGGGAGGGCCTCAGATACGCAGTATTTT. Translating gives CASSLLDGRASDTQYF.

The chain has TRBV9 and TRBJ1-1, with D unresolved. Trimming cost V 0 bases and J 1 base, with 10 bases left between them. There are 15 residues in the CDR3. CDR1 and CDR2 (germline): SGDLS, YYNGEE. As DNA, the CDR3 is TGTGCCAGCAGCGTAGATCCCTCGTGGAACACTGAAGCTTTCTTT. It is translated as CASSVDPSWNTEAFF.

V gene TRBV5-1 combines with J gene TRBJ2-1, with D perhaps matching TRBD1 (6 bases). This CDR3 contains 14 residues. CDR1 is SGHRS and CDR2 is YFSETQ in the germline V gene. With 4 bases removed from V and 5 bases from J, the gap between germline ends came to 13 bases. CDR3 residues: CASSMTGSDNEQFF. Written as DNA, the CDR3 is TGCGCCAGCAGCATGACAGGTTCTGACAATGAGCAGTTCTTC.

The chain recombines TRBV6-6 with TRBJ2-1, with 12 bases that match TRBD2. This CDR3 has 17 amino acids. The germline CDR1 and CDR2 sequences are MNHNY and SVGAGI (reference sequence). J gave up 6 bases and V 5 bases, and 11 bases lay outside the gene matches. The CDR3 sequence: CASSPYSLAGGSNEQFF. In DNA, the CDR3 is TGTGCCAGCAGTCCGTACTCACTAGCGGGAGGCTCCAATGAGCAGTTCTTC.

The V call is TRBV6-5, the J call TRBJ2-7; 8 nucleotides match TRBD1. In germline, CDR1 is MNHEY, CDR2 SVGAGI. V lost 5 bases to trimming and J lost 2 bases; unmatched junction nucleotides: 8. This CDR3 comprises 15 residues. The CDR3 sequence is CASSIQGGSTYEQYV. The CDR3 nucleotides are TGTGCCAGCAGTATACAGGGGGGCTCGACCTACGAGCAGTACGTC.

The rearrangement joins TRBV2 to TRBJ2-7; TRBD2 might be the D (6 bases). Trimming left V 5 bases short and J 2 bases short, with 13 bases between. The length of the CDR3 is 14 residues. In germline, CDR1 is SNHLY, CDR2 FYNNEI. The CDR3 is CASSLERVAYEQYF. The CDR3, as DNA: TGTGCCAGCAGTCTTGAGCGGGTTGCCTACGAGCAGTACTTC.

The chain joins TRBV7-3 to TRBJ1-6, with D unresolved. In germline, CDR1 is SGHTA, CDR2 FQGTGA. This CDR3 has 15 residues. Trimming shortened V by 3 bases and J by 13 bases, and 19 bases separated the two germline ends. The CDR3 loop reads CASSLDGNPSSPLHF. The DNA of the CDR3 is TGTGCCAGCAGCTTGGACGGGAACCCTAGCTCCCCCCTCCACTTT.

The J gene is TRBJ2-7, the V gene TRBV24-1, with D possibly TRBD2 on 5 matching bases. Germline assignment: CDR1 KGHDR and CDR2 SFDVKD. V lost 4 bases, J lost 1 base, and 10 bases lay in between. The CDR3 loop spans 14 amino acids. CDR3: CATSDPGISYEQYF. The CDR3 nucleotides are TGTGCCACCAGTGACCCCGGGATATCCTACGAGCAGTACTTC.

This clone was counted between two and nine times. The chain has TRBV19 and TRBJ1-2; unclear D gene. V lost 2 bases, J lost 2 bases, and 12 bases lay in between. Germline V lookup: CDR1 LNHDA, CDR2 SQIVND (reference sequence). The CDR3 is 15 residues long. CDR3 coding DNA: TGTGCCAGTAGTATACCCCGCGGAGGCAACTATGGCTACACCTTC. Its protein product is CASSIPRGGNYGYTF. The full variable domain, with the rest looked up from reference TRBV19 and TRBJ1-2, is DGGITQSPKYLFRKEGQNVTLSCEQNLNHDAMYWYRQDPGQGLRLIYYSQIVNDFQKGDIAEGYSVSREKKESFPLTVTSAQKNPTAFYLCASSIPRGGNYGYTFGSGTRLTVV.

The chain uses TRBV19 and TRBJ1-1; D remains unclear. Germline V gene sequence: CDR1 LNHDA, CDR2 SQIVND (reference sequence). V lost 5 bases, J lost 8 bases, and 15 bases lay in between. This CDR3 is built from 13 residues. CDR3 in amino acids: CASSHLGVAEAFF. CDR3 DNA: TGTGCCAGTAGTCACCTCGGGGTGGCGGAAGCTTTCTTT. Combining the CDR3 with reference TRBV19 and TRBJ1-1 gives the whole variable domain DGGITQSPKYLFRKEGQNVTLSCEQNLNHDAMYWYRQDPGQGLRLIYYSQIVNDFQKGDIAEGYSVSREKKESFPLTVTSAQKNPTAFYLCASSHLGVAEAFFGQGTRLTVV.

V gene TRBV9 combines with J gene TRBJ2-2, with 8 bases lining up with TRBD2. This CDR3 has 17 amino acids. V lost 0 bases, J lost 2 bases, and 6 bases stayed unmatched. Germline lookup yields CDR1 SGDLS and CDR2 YYNGEE. CDR3 coding DNA: TGTGCCAGCAGCGTAGCTATCAGCGGGGGAAACACCGGGGAGCTGTTTTTT. It yields the protein CASSVAISGGNTGELFF.